This T cell receptor beta chain was identified during a study of blood T cell repertoires in COVID-19. Only a few counts were recorded for this clone. The repertoire was sequenced with immunoSEQ multiplex PCR; TCRdb's copy has only in-frame clones and lacks some. The repertoire holds roughly 160,000 clones, with approximately 91% as singletons. This clonotype originated in a man aged 18 to 29 with COVID-19, enrolled during active disease. The sequenced sample consisted of peripheral blood.

In DNA form, the CDR3 reads TGTGCCAGCAGTTACGGGACAGGTGCTTATCATCAGCCCCAGCATTTT. Its translation is CASSYGTGAYHQPQHF. This chain connects TRBV6-2 or TRBV6-3 to TRBJ1-5, with 8 positions matching TRBD1. The CDR3 spans 16 residues. J lost 5 bases, V lost 2 bases, and 8 bases had no gene match. Germline V gene data show CDR1 as MNHEY and CDR2 as SVGEGT.